This TCR beta chain was sequenced for a study of cytomegalovirus exposure and HLA in healthy donors (dated by TCRdb to 2017 to 2019). Regarding the complete study: An earlier analysis of some 600 of the donors reported 276 Gb of sequence data and around 100 million unique TCR beta sequences obtained from about 170 million T cells. Of the roughly 410 genotyped donors, over 80% were placed in the genetic ancestry cluster associated with self-reported Caucasian donors. Genome-wide SNP genotypes for about 65% of the roughly 670 donors were used in a later genetic analysis, which treated that subset as a discovery cohort. The aim of the study was to test whether cataloging public T cell receptors could identify signatures of past pathogen exposure. Roughly 300 gigabases of sequencing data and approximately 91 million unique TCR sequences made up an early release that covered approximately 650 HLA-typed donors. All discovery cohort repertoires had been generated on a single sequencing platform. A later analysis re-examined previously published TCR beta repertoires from roughly 720 donors and added high-resolution HLA genotyping to investigate patterns of TCR occurrence. Typing coverage differed by locus: A, B, C, DRB1 and DQB1 were typed in about 629-640 donors, DQA1 in roughly 510, DPA1 in around 580, and DPB1 in just under 490. Across 300 to 500 genotyped donors of the cohort, an average of roughly 250,000 unique TCR beta nucleotide sequences per donor were sequenced, and 15% to 20% of those sequences were non-productive. To decide whether each TCR beta V gene segment behaved as functional or pseudogenic, an earlier analysis of 587 of the donors relied on high-throughput TCR beta sequencing. In the later analysis, no new phenotypic data were used to find candidate immune exposures; instead, reliance was placed on TCR beta sequences and their occurrence across donors. High-throughput TCR immunosequencing, statistical association of individual TCRs with disease status, and machine learning were combined to predict cytomegalovirus infection status. Along with the roughly 670-subject first cohort, a separate validation cohort of 120 different subjects was used. Using immunosequencing, the study profiled T cell repertoires from approximately 700 subjects and related those repertoires to cytomegalovirus serostatus. Class I and class II HLA loci were covered by the typing at four-digit resolution. Roughly five DR-DQ haplotypes were handled as single units for association and clustering, since linkage in the cohort was strong. Donor age, sex, ethnicity and CMV serostatus were collected together with the repertoire data. On the study overall, not on this receptor specifically: When HLA alleles, especially DR and DQ, strongly co-occurred, attributing TCR associations to individual alleles was difficult. Specific HLA alleles were associated with 15,000 to 20,000 TCR beta sequences at a false discovery rate of 0.05 in a later analysis. In an earlier analysis of 587 of the donors, most TCR beta V segments appeared in productive rearrangements about 90% or about 30% of the time, broadly matching IMGT annotations. In vitro tests confirmed that a few of the cytomegalovirus-associated TCR beta chains recognize cytomegalovirus antigens. Because HLA typing was missing for some donors at each locus, association tests included only the typed subset. The only immune exposure information available for the cohort was CMV serostatus. Because the 87-base-pair reads could not distinguish some IMGT-functional V segments, including TRBV6-2 and TRBV6-3, those segments were excluded. It was suggested by the authors that the approach could potentially be generalized to other disease states and immunological phenotypes. The classifier was reported to diagnose cytomegalovirus status with high specificity and sensitivity in both the original and validation cohorts. A cluster of highly shared sequence variants was judged likely to be a technical artifact of the sequencing pipeline. Compared with the roughly 710-donor mean, donors in an Asian-associated ancestry cluster had fewer N-insertions in productive TCRs, according to a later genetic analysis. In a later analysis, the rate of TCR association differed among HLA loci, with DRB1 alleles having the most associated TCRs and HLA-C alleles having the fewest. In a later analysis, several top co-occurrence clusters were reported to appear linked to parvovirus B19, influenza, CMV and Epstein-Barr virus. V-gene and J-gene trimming of TCR beta chains was associated with a missense DCLRE1C variant in a later genetic analysis, and the association was replicated in an independent cohort. In a later analysis, HLA-associated TCR beta chains were found to be more clonally expanded and to have lower generation probabilities than equally common non-associated chains. In a later analysis, most CMV-associated TCR beta chains were found to appear HLA-restricted, with HLA associations seemingly driven largely by CMV exposure. The study listed over 150 TCR beta chains as associated with cytomegalovirus. A further reported finding was that TCR beta sequences accurately predicted the HLA-A and HLA-B alleles for most subjects in the first cohort. While some public TCRs were present in many individuals, most TCR sequences turned up only very rarely across donors. This cohort had only TCR beta chains sequenced, and the lack of alpha or paired-chain data limited which features could be detected. Correlated functional status among segregating V segments might be attributable to linkage disequilibrium, but an unknown experimental factor could not be ruled out. Because counts were too low, seventeen rarely observed V segments, including chromosome 9 orphons, were left out of the earlier analysis of some 640 of the donors. Presence/absence analyses assumed roughly uniform sequencing depth across donors, an assumption that may not hold.

The germline V gene (reference sequence) gives CDR1 as LNHDA and CDR2 as SQIVND. At the junction V is shortened by 5 bases and J by 1 base; bases outside the gene matches: 0. Including the terminal cysteine and phenylalanine, the CDR3 comprises 14 residues. The kept DNA is CDR3 alone, 42 bases in frame from the first base. The cohort was made up of approximately 670 healthy bone marrow donors. At the time of sampling, every cohort member was nominally healthy, though immune exposures that went unrecorded were likely present. The donor tested CMV seropositive and was one of the 289 seropositive cohort members. Every donor gave a peripheral blood sample, and the peripheral blood mononuclear cells from that sample were used for TCR beta sequencing. The Qiagen DNeasy Blood Extraction Kit was used to extract genomic DNA from the blood cell samples. Turning to this clone: It has no known antigen specificity. Base quality data are lacking; no much larger clone is found one base away.

Preparation of the library involved the immunoSEQ multiplex PCR assay. The multiplex PCR relied on a mix of 60 forward primers for TCR Vbeta segments and 13 reverse primers for TCR Jbeta segments. Amplification of the CDR3 region of rearranged TCR beta genes was performed with a multiplex PCR assay on genomic DNA. The amplified TCR beta libraries were sequenced on the Illumina HiSeq System as 87-base-pair reads. On the authors' methods: A later analysis tallied roughly 80 million unique TCR beta chains across the 700 or so repertoires, and approximately 11 million of those chains were shared by two or more donors. Raw reads were error-corrected and collapsed into unique sequences with a nearest-neighbor algorithm that merged closely related sequences to remove PCR and sequencing errors. To assign V, D and J gene segments, CDR3 sequences were aligned to IMGT reference sequences. For a sequence to be retained, at least a six-nucleotide match to both a V gene segment and a J gene segment was required. Rearrangements were classified as productive when the CDR3 lacked stop codons and remained in frame with V and J, and all other rearrangements were classified as non-productive. Following IMGT convention, CDR3 was defined as the stretch from the second conserved V-encoded cysteine up to the conserved J-encoded phenylalanine. In an earlier analysis of 500 to 650 of the donors, sequences lacking an unambiguous match to a single V gene segment were excluded. An earlier analysis of just under 600 of the donors called V segments functional above 56.7% productive rearrangements and segregating when the between-donor standard deviation exceeded 5%. A statistical classification framework was built for diagnosing cytomegalovirus status from the catalog of TCR beta chain sequences. V and J gene assignment, in a later analysis, came from comparing TCR nucleotide sequences with IMGT/GENE-DB human TR gene sequences. Using the TCRdist pipeline, a later analysis assigned CDR3 sequences along with most-parsimonious VDJ recombination scenarios. In a later analysis, every TCR beta chain was defined by the combination of its CDR3 amino acid sequence and its V-gene family, and reads without a unique V-gene family were dropped. A later analysis removed 450 to 600 highly shared, low-generation-probability nucleotide sequences to deal with suspected cross-contamination and a sequencing artifact. For each public chain, a later analysis derived a clonal expansion index from normalized ranks of inferred template counts within each repertoire. A later analysis computed generation probabilities with a VDJ recombination model fitted to out-of-frame rearrangements, and checked the results against IGoR. Hypergeometric tests were used in a later analysis to score TCR-TCR, TCR-HLA and TCR-CMV co-occurrence, with a repertoire-size bias correction applied to the TCR pairs. False discovery rates were estimated in a later analysis by permuting HLA or CMV assignments 20 times. In a later analysis, co-occurring TCRs were grouped using DBSCAN, with TCRdist sequence similarity added in when clustering inside HLA-allele-positive subsets. Repertoires with fewer than 30,000 or more than 120,000 public chains, plus five repertoires with anomalous nucleotide sharing, were excluded from co-occurrence clustering. This is the immuneACCESS table as TCRdb keeps it, with only in-frame sequences that have V and J called. A part of the clones is gone; compared with another copy, unresolved V genes explain less than half, and the rest is unexplained. That table gives V, J and clone size, and the DNA gave D and trimming. In this sample the table shows tens of thousands of clones, about 84% of which occur a single time. Roughly 1.3% of the sample is in the top ten clones.

The rearrangement combines TRBV19 with TRBJ2-3; 10 middle bases align to TRBD2. The sequence was collected from a girl aged 2 to 10 in good health and CMV-seropositive. The sample comprised PBMCs. The CDR3 is CASSGLAGTDTQYF. The DNA is as follows: TGTGCCAGTAGTGGACTAGCGGGCACAGATACGCAGTATTTT.